The following is a T cell receptor (beta chain) sequence with its context. PBMCs served as the source from which CD4+ and CD8+ T cells were sorted. Following RNA extraction, reverse transcription yielded cDNA that acted as the sequencing template. Using immunoSEQ multiplex PCR, the repertoire was profiled, and TCRdb retains in-frame clones only, with some absent. The data show about 130,000 clones, approximately 58% seen once. The sample comes from a study of CD8+ T cells in alopecia areata. The trim removed 3 bases at V and 3 bases at J, leaving 3 bases unmatched. There are 15 residues in the CDR3. Looked up from germline, CDR1 is MNHNS and CDR2 is SASEGT.

This sample comprised CD4+ T cells sorted from blood, obtained at week 0. The chain combines TRBV6-1 with TRBJ2-3; 10 positions agree with TRBD2. The clonotype comes from a human donor with alopecia areata. CDR3 sequence reads: CASSELAGATDTQYF. The CDR3 DNA is TGTGCCAGCAGTGAGCTAGCGGGAGCGACAGATACGCAGTATTTT.